The rows below give T cell receptor beta chains drawn from one sample of a study of prognosis after radiotherapy for stage I lung cancer. TCRdb passed the multiplex PCR reads through MiXCR, listing each CDR3 protein once. Of around 19,000 distinct CDR3 sequences in the sample, about 50% were seen once. Sequenced here: PBMCs, sampled before or after stereotactic body radiation therapy (not recorded which). Receptors were obtained from a donor over 45 with non-small cell lung cancer. Both conserved end residues are part of each CDR3. A D gene is named only where the DNA matches it firmly. Clone size is not always given. Where it is, it says once, few, many or a class for expanded clones.

j_call: TRBJ1-3
v_call: TRBV7-2
d_call: -
clone_size: -
cdr3_aa: CASSLVPHSGNTIYF
cdr3_nt: TGTGCCAGCAGCTTAGTACCACACTCTGGAAACACCATATATTTT

j_call: TRBJ1-3
v_call: TRBV30
d_call: -
clone_size: -
cdr3_aa: CAWTASSGNTIYF
cdr3_nt: TGTGCCTGGACTGCAAGCTCTGGAAACACCATATATTTT

j_call: TRBJ2-1
v_call: TRBV10-2
d_call: TRBD2
clone_size: many
cdr3_aa: CASSPTSGRLNEQFF
cdr3_nt: TGCGCCAGCAGCCCAACTAGCGGGAGGCTGAATGAGCAGTTCTTC

j_call: TRBJ1-6
v_call: TRBV27
d_call: TRBD1
clone_size: medium-sized
cdr3_aa: CASSMDRARNSPLHF
cdr3_nt: TGTGCCAGCAGCATGGACAGGGCACGTAATTCACCCCTCCACTTT

j_call: TRBJ2-6
v_call: TRBV6-1
d_call: -
clone_size: -
cdr3_aa: CASSQGSGSNVLTF
cdr3_nt: TGTGCCAGCAGCCAGGGCTCCGGGTCCAACGTCCTGACTTTC

j_call: TRBJ2-5
v_call: TRBV3-1
d_call: -
clone_size: many
cdr3_aa: CASSLARGYPQETQYF
cdr3_nt: TGTGCCAGCAGCCTAGCTCGGGGCTACCCCCAAGAGACCCAGTACTTC

j_call: TRBJ2-7
v_call: TRBV30
d_call: -
clone_size: many
cdr3_aa: CAWSIFAYEQYF
cdr3_nt: TGTGCCTGGAGTATCTTCGCCTACGAGCAGTACTTC

j_call: TRBJ2-2
v_call: TRBV7-3
d_call: -
clone_size: -
cdr3_aa: CASISRGQGGNTGELFF
cdr3_nt: TGTGCCAGCATCTCTAGGGGACAAGGGGGAAACACCGGGGAGCTGTTTTTT

j_call: TRBJ2-7
v_call: TRBV7-6
d_call: TRBD1
clone_size: many
cdr3_aa: CASSSGQGATYEQYF
cdr3_nt: TGTGCCAGCAGCTCCGGACAGGGGGCTACCTACGAGCAGTACTTC

j_call: TRBJ1-6
v_call: TRBV28
d_call: -
clone_size: -
cdr3_aa: CASSPSRGLGYYNSPFHF
cdr3_nt: TGTGCCAGCAGTCCCTCCAGGGGCCTAGGCTACTATAACTCACCCTTCCACTTT

j_call: TRBJ1-3
v_call: TRBV6-2/TRBV6-3
d_call: -
clone_size: -
cdr3_aa: CASSGTGSGNTIYF
cdr3_nt: TGTGCCAGCAGTGGTACAGGTAGTGGAAACACCATATATTTT

j_call: TRBJ2-2
v_call: TRBV20-1
d_call: TRBD2
clone_size: -
cdr3_aa: CSATSGANTGELFF
cdr3_nt: TGCAGTGCTACAAGCGGGGCGAACACCGGGGAGCTGTTTTTT

j_call: TRBJ2-7
v_call: TRBV6-1
d_call: TRBD1
clone_size: -
cdr3_aa: CDNGRTGPGKQYF
cdr3_nt: TGTGACAACGGTCGGACAGGGCCCGGGAAGCAGTACTTC

j_call: TRBJ1-3
v_call: TRBV30
d_call: -
clone_size: -
cdr3_aa: CACSLSGIGNTIYF
cdr3_nt: TGTGCCTGTAGCCTTAGTGGGATCGGAAACACCATATATTTT

j_call: TRBJ2-3
v_call: TRBV7-9
d_call: -
clone_size: many
cdr3_aa: CASSSTASTDTQYF
cdr3_nt: TGTGCCAGCAGTTCGACAGCTAGCACAGATACGCAGTATTTT

j_call: TRBJ2-7
v_call: TRBV6-1
d_call: -
clone_size: -
cdr3_aa: CASSDYDSIHEQYF
cdr3_nt: TGTGCCAGCAGTGATTATGATAGCATCCACGAGCAGTACTTC

j_call: TRBJ1-1
v_call: TRBV7-3
d_call: -
clone_size: many
cdr3_aa: CASSLGGGGITEAFF
cdr3_nt: TGTGCCAGCAGCCTAGGGGGAGGGGGGATCACTGAAGCTTTCTTT

j_call: TRBJ2-7
v_call: TRBV18
d_call: TRBD1
clone_size: -
cdr3_aa: CASSPRRQGEEQYF
cdr3_nt: TGTGCCAGCTCACCACGGAGACAGGGGGAAGAGCAGTACTTC

j_call: TRBJ2-2
v_call: TRBV7-9
d_call: -
clone_size: many
cdr3_aa: CASSLSKIGGELFF
cdr3_nt: TGTGCCAGCAGCTTATCCAAGATAGGCGGGGAGCTGTTTTTT

j_call: TRBJ1-1
v_call: TRBV19
d_call: -
clone_size: many
cdr3_aa: CASSLWQGQRMNTEAFF
cdr3_nt: TGTGCCAGTAGTCTCTGGCAGGGACAACGCATGAACACTGAAGCTTTCTTT

j_call: TRBJ2-3
v_call: TRBV12-3/TRBV12-4
d_call: -
clone_size: medium-sized
cdr3_aa: CASRGPSTDTQYF
cdr3_nt: TGTGCCAGCAGGGGACCGAGCACAGATACGCAGTATTTT

j_call: TRBJ2-1
v_call: TRBV20-1
d_call: TRBD2
clone_size: medium-sized
cdr3_aa: CSAPTAGPYNEQFF
cdr3_nt: TGCAGTGCTCCCACAGCGGGACCCTACAATGAGCAGTTCTTC